Below are 14 T cell receptor beta chains sequenced from a single sample in a study of blood T cells in healthy people across ages. A second PCR, run for roughly 7 to 12 cycles, used a sample-barcoded 5' primer plus a J-beta primer mix. TCRdb ran MiXCR on the 5' RACE reads and lists one entry per CDR3 protein. The sample comprises approximately 800,000 distinct CDR3 sequences, about 59% of which are singletons, and around a quarter rests with the top ten. Material: blood. These receptors originate from a man aged 25 to 45 in good health.

The V call is TRBV28, the J call TRBJ1-5; D unclear. Germline lookup yields CDR1 MDHEN and CDR2 SYDVKM. The V end lost 7 bases, the J end lost 5 bases, and 15 bases lay between the germline ends. This CDR3 is 14 amino acids long. CDR3 sequence (DNA): TGTGCCAGCAAGAATGAATCTTACCATCAGCCCCAGCATTTT. This translates into CASKNESYHQPQHF.

This clonotype occurred a few times. The chain combines TRBV7-2 with TRBJ2-7, with 7 bases aligning to TRBD1. Germline trimming cut 3 bases from V and 3 bases from J; bases unmatched to any gene: 5. Germline CDR1 is SGHTA and CDR2 is FQGNSA. This CDR3 is built from 14 residues. The CDR3 DNA sequence: TGTGCCAGCAGCTTCGACAGGGTGGACTACGAGCAGTACTTC. Translation gives CASSFDRVDYEQYF.

CDR3 sequence (DNA): TGTGCCAGCAGCGTAGAATTTGGGGGCGAGCAGTACTTC. Its translation: CASSVEFGGEQYF. The chain uses TRBV9 and TRBJ2-7; either TRBD1 or TRBD2 may fit D (5 bases each). The V gene lost 0 bases and the J gene lost 6 bases, with 10 bases spanning the gap. There are 13 residues in the CDR3. Germline V lookup: CDR1 SGDLS, CDR2 YYNGEE.

This clonotype has more than one count but fewer than ten. J is TRBJ2-5 and V is TRBV4-1; 8 nucleotides match TRBD2. The CDR3 spans 16 residues. Germline lookup yields CDR1 MGHRA and CDR2 YSYEKL. Unmatched junction bases numbered 10, after V lost 1 base and J lost 6 bases. The DNA of the CDR3 is TGCGCCAGCAGCCAAGCTCGACTAGCGACCGATCAGACCCAGTACTTC. This sequence encodes CASSQARLATDQTQYF.

The chain recombines TRBV4-3 with TRBJ2-1, with a tentative D call TRBD2 (6 bases). The CDR3 is 15 amino acids. V lost 6 bases to trimming and J lost 2 bases, with 14 bases between them. Germline V lookup: CDR1 LGHNA, CDR2 YSLEER. CDR3 sequence: CASSPAWEAYNEQFF. DNA of the CDR3: TGCGCCAGCAGTCCCGCGTGGGAGGCCTACAATGAGCAGTTCTTC.

The rearrangement links TRBV9 to TRBJ1-2; 8 bases line up with TRBD1. Per the germline V gene, CDR1 is SGDLS and CDR2 is YYNGEE. The CDR3 is 14 amino acids. Trimming at V came to 4 bases and at J to 8 bases, leaving 10 bases not matched to a gene. CDR3 sequence reads: CASSPEGRGPGYTF. The DNA for the CDR3 is TGTGCCAGCAGCCCCGAGGGCAGGGGGCCCGGCTACACCTTC.

The rearrangement uses TRBV5-1 and TRBJ2-3; D is uncertain. The V end lost 7 bases, the J end lost 0 bases, and 15 bases lay between the germline ends. Germline CDR1 is SGHRS and CDR2 is YFSETQ. This CDR3 has 15 amino acids. The CDR3 DNA reads TGCGCCAGCCGCCTAGTGGGTATGAGCACAGATACGCAGTATTTT. It translates to CASRLVGMSTDTQYF.

CDR3 loop: CATSRVPGNEQYF. The CDR3 bases are TGTGCCACCAGCAGAGTCCCAGGGAACGAGCAGTACTTC. The rearrangement uses TRBV15 and TRBJ2-7, with D perhaps matching TRBD1 (5 bases). CDR1 and CDR2 from the germline V gene are LNHNV and YYDKDF (reference sequence). Trimming cost V 1 base and J 5 bases, with 9 bases left between them. This CDR3 is built from 13 residues.

This chain connects TRBV6-2 or TRBV6-3 to TRBJ2-4, with 7 bases fitting TRBD1. CDR1 is MNHEY, CDR2 SVGEGT, per germline. V lost 5 bases, J lost 13 bases, and 8 bases stayed unmatched. The CDR3 is made up of 12 amino acids. This CDR3 is CASSNDRVEQYF. The CDR3 DNA follows: TGTGCCAGCAGTAACGACAGGGTGGAGCAGTACTTC.

CDR3: CASSFSLSGGLGDTQYF. The CDR3 DNA reads as TGTGCCAGCAGCTTTTCCCTTAGCGGGGGCTTAGGAGATACGCAGTATTTT. The chain employs TRBV7-8 and TRBJ2-3; TRBD2 agrees at 9 bases. J gave up 5 bases and V 3 bases, and 12 bases lay outside the gene matches. The CDR3 has 17 amino acids. In germline, CDR1 is SGHVS, CDR2 FQNEAQ.

Notes on this clonotype: A clone one base away is much larger, so this may be a read error. The chain is built from TRBV9 and TRBJ2-1, with 9 bases aligning to TRBD1. The germline V gene has CDR1 SGDLS and CDR2 YYNGEE. V gave up 3 bases and J gave up 2 bases; unmatched junction bases: 3. CDR3 length: 15 residues. The CDR3 coding sequence is TGTGCCAGCAGCGCCGGACAGGGGACCTACAATGAGCAGTTCTTC. Amino acids: CASSAGQGTYNEQFF. Together with reference TRBV9 and TRBJ2-1, the CDR3 gives the full variable domain: DSGVTQTPKHLITATGQRVTLRCSPRSGDLSVYWYQQSLDQGLQFLIQYYNGEERAKGNILERFSAQQFPDLHSELNLSSLELGDSALYFCASSAGQGTYNEQFFGPGTRLTVL.

The chain carries TRBV12-3 or TRBV12-4 and TRBJ2-1; no clear D gene. CDR3 length: 14 amino acids. V lost 6 bases to trimming and J lost 8 bases, with 17 bases between them. The CDR3 loop reads CASSPSKAADEQFF. The CDR3 DNA is TGTGCCAGCAGCCCTTCGAAAGCTGCCGATGAGCAGTTCTTC.

This clonotype was seen a few times. The gene calls are TRBV20-1 and TRBJ2-1, with unresolved D. V was clipped by 5 bases and J by 0 bases, with 5 bases between them. Per germline, CDR1 DFQATT and CDR2 SNEGSKA (reference sequence). The CDR3 contains 12 residues. The CDR3 DNA sequence: TGCAGTGCTTGCCGCTCCTACAATGAGCAGTTCTTC. It translates to CSACRSYNEQFF.

This clonotype was detected a few times. This chain's CDR3 is CASRAGGHYNEQFF. The CDR3 DNA reads as TGTGCCAGCAGGGCGGGGGGGCACTACAATGAGCAGTTCTTC. The chain has TRBV6-2 or TRBV6-3 and TRBJ2-1; 9 nucleotides match TRBD2. Germline lookup yields CDR1 MNHEY and CDR2 SVGEGT. The CDR3 consists of 14 residues. V gave up 6 bases and J gave up 3 bases; unmatched junction bases: 3.